The clone carrying this T cell receptor (beta chain) was found many times. Then a second PCR, running roughly 7 to 11 cycles, was carried out with a sample-barcoded 5' primer and a J-beta primer mix. A template-switch adaptor with 12 random nucleotides tagged each cDNA molecule. Samples each returned at least 2.5 million CDR3-containing paired-end reads. TCRdb analysed the 5' RACE reads with MiXCR anew, one entry per CDR3 protein. Among fewer than 1.5 million distinct CDR3 sequences listed, 42% were seen once. V was shortened by 2 bases and J by 6 bases, with 8 bases between the two germline ends. CDR1 is MNHEY and CDR2 is SVGAGI in the germline V gene. This CDR3 has 12 residues. These data originate in a study of blood T cells in healthy people across ages.

The clonotype originates from a woman aged 18-30 years in good health. Sequenced sample: blood. The rearrangement joins TRBV6-5 to TRBJ2-7; tentatively, D is TRBD2 (6 bases). CDR3 coding DNA: TGTGCCAGCAGTTACAGGAGGGGCGAGCAGTACTTC. It codes for CASSYRRGEQYF.